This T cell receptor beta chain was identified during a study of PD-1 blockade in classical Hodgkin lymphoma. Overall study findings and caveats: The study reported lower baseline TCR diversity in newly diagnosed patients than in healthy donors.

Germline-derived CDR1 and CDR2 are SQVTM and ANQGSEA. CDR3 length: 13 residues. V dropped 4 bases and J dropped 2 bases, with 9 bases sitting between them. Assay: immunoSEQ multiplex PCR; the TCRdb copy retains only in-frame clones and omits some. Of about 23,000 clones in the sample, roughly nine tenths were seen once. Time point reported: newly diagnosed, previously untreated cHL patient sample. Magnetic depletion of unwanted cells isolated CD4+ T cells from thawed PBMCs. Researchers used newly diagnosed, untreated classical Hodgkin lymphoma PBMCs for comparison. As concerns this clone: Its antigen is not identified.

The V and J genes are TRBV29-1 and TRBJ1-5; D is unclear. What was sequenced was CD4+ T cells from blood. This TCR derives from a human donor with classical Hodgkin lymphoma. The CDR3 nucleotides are TGCAGCGTTGTTGAGAAGGGCAATCAGCCCCAGCATTTT. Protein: CSVVEKGNQPQHF.